This T cell receptor (beta chain) was captured by sequencing in a study of brain T cells in children with intractable seizures. Sequenced by immunoSEQ multiplex PCR; TCRdb stores in-frame clones only, minus some. This sample has approximately 23,000 clones, with 85% to 95% found just once. Only cases whose brain tissue showed the highest T cell transcript signatures were sequenced. Before surgery, patients took at least one anti-epileptic drug. Study-wide results and caveats: Viral specificity was inferred only from CDR3 similarity; HCMV serostatus was unknown. Absence of clones before surgery may stem from lower sequencing depth.

To note about this clone: Its target is unknown.

The V end was cut by 6 bases, the J end by 1 base, with 20 bases between. Germline V CDR1 and CDR2: SGDLS, YYNGEE. This CDR3 has 18 residues. The clonotype comes from a boy younger than 18 with focal cortical dysplasia and intractable seizures. V and J are TRBV9 and TRBJ2-6, with D uncertain. The sample consisted of peripheral blood, taken at surgery. The CDR3 nucleotides read TGTGCCAGCAACCGTTCCCCGACACGTACGTCTGGGGCCAACGTCCTGACTTTC. Protein sequence: CASNRSPTRTSGANVLTF.